The entry below gives a single T cell receptor beta chain sequence along with its context. The multiple sclerosis controls consisted of treatment-naive patients with relapsing-remitting disease, either stable or active. CDR3 length equals 14 residues. Between the trimmed V and J ends, which lost 6 bases and 4 bases, there was a span of 15 bases. These data originate in a study of CD8 T cells in Susac syndrome. The authors reverse transcribed roughly 0.5 to 1 ug RNA with random hexamers. TCR beta CDR3 was amplified by immunoSEQ covering 54 Vbeta and 13 Jbeta. TCRdb redid the calling of the immunoSEQ multiplex PCR reads with MiXCR, one entry per CDR3 protein. Among 300,000 or so distinct CDR3 sequences, approximately 90% were seen once, and the ten largest hold over 0.065%.

This TCR derives from a human donor with multiple sclerosis. The J gene is TRBJ1-2, the V gene TRBV12-3 or TRBV12-4; possible D gene TRBD1, 5 bases. The sample consisted of CD4+ T cells from PBMCs. The CDR3 reads CASRLSRGGYGYTF. CDR3 DNA sequence: TGTGCCAGCAGGCTAAGTAGGGGAGGCTATGGCTACACCTTC.